This paragraph covers one T cell receptor beta chain sequence. Together with a sample-barcoded 5' primer, a J-beta primer mix was included in a second PCR lasting about 7 to 11 cycles. TCRdb analysed the 5' RACE reads with MiXCR anew, one entry per CDR3 protein. The table records 1,300,000 or so distinct CDR3 sequences, almost 60% of them present only once. The sample belongs to a study of blood T cells in healthy people across ages. Germline CDR1 reads SGHRS; CDR2 reads YFSETQ. V shed 3 bases, J shed 6 bases, and the junction held 8 bases outside the gene matches. The CDR3 has 16 residues. This TCR derives from a man younger than 35 in good health. The specimen sequenced was blood. The chain is built from TRBV5-1 and TRBJ2-1; 11 bases are shared with TRBD2. CDR3 sequence reads: CASSSGLAGGPNEQFF. DNA for the CDR3: TGCGCCAGCAGCTCTGGTCTAGCGGGGGGACCCAATGAGCAGTTCTTC.